Listed below are T cell receptor beta chains from one sample, sequenced in a study of cytomegalovirus exposure and HLA in healthy donors. The table came from immunoSEQ multiplex PCR; TCRdb's copy has only in-frame clones and leaves some out. The sample lists tens of thousands of clones, less than 80% occurring once. The material sequenced was PBMCs. The receptors stem from a woman between 35 and 50 years old in good health and CMV-seronegative. Each CDR3 is given with its conserved first and last residue. A D gene is named only where the DNA matches it firmly. Some rows have no size entry. The others give once, few or many, or a class for an expanded clone.

TRBV14	.	.	TRBJ2-1	TGTGCCAGCAGCCAATTACTACGAAACAATGAGCAGTTCTTC	CASSQLLRNNEQFF
TRBV23-1	.	.	TRBJ2-5	TGCGCCAGCAGCCCCACAGGGCTTGGGGAGACCCAGTACTTC	CASSPTGLGETQYF
TRBV6-1	.	.	TRBJ2-5	TGTGCCAGCAGTGAAGTCCTTAGCCAGACCCAGTACTTC	CASSEVLSQTQYF
TRBV7-2	.	few	TRBJ2-1	TGTGCCAGCAGCTTAATCAGGAGGGATGAGCAGTTCTTC	CASSLIRRDEQFF
TRBV7-9	.	.	TRBJ2-5	TGTGCCAGCAGCTTAGGTGGTTATCGGGAGCAGTACTTC	CASSLGGYREQYF
TRBV7-2	TRBD1	.	TRBJ1-4	TGTGCCAGCAGCTTACGGAAGTCGACAGGGAGGGAAAAACTGTTTTTT	CASSLRKSTGREKLFF
TRBV5-1	.	.	TRBJ2-7	TGCGCCAGCAGCCATGAAAAGTCCGGCTCCTACGAGCAGTACTTC	CASSHEKSGSYEQYF
TRBV7-9	.	.	TRBJ1-2	TGTGCCAGCAGCGATAGTAGGGCAGGACGACAGTTTATGGCTAACACCTTC	CASSDSRAGRQFMANTF
TRBV7-2	TRBD2	.	TRBJ2-2	TGTGCCAGCAGCTTTCTCCCTAGCGGGAGGGCCTCGGGGGAGCTGTTTTTT	CASSFLPSGRASGELFF
TRBV5-6	.	.	TRBJ2-7	TGTGCCAGCAGCCAGGTGGAGGCTGACTACGAGCAGTACTTC	CASSQVEADYEQYF
TRBV11-1	.	few	TRBJ1-2	TGTGCCAGCAGCTTAGGGGACATATATGGCTACACCTTC	CASSLGDIYGYTF
TRBV10-3	.	.	TRBJ2-7	TGTGCCATCAGTGTTAGGGGCCCAAAGGAGCAGTACTTC	CAISVRGPKEQYF
TRBV11-2	.	once	TRBJ2-2	TGTGCCAGCAGCTTAGGGGGCGTCGGGGGCACCGGGGAGCTGTTTTTT	CASSLGGVGGTGELFF
TRBV7-6	.	once	TRBJ1-1	TGTGCCAGCTGGAGCCAGAACACTGAAGCTTTCTTT	CASWSQNTEAFF
TRBV29-1	.	.	TRBJ2-5	TGCAGCGTTGAAGACGGCGGAGGGGACCAAGAGACCCAGTACTTC	CSVEDGGGDQETQYF
TRBV29-1	TRBD2	.	TRBJ2-5	TGCAGCGTCATAGCGGGGGGTCTAGAGACCCAGTACTTC	CSVIAGGLETQYF
TRBV6-5	TRBD1	medium-sized	TRBJ2-5	TGTGCCAGCAGTTACCTGGACAGGGGAGGGGAGACCCAGTACTTC	CASSYLDRGGETQYF
TRBV14	.	.	TRBJ1-2	TGTGCCAGCAGCCTATCTTCCCTCTATGGCTACACCTTC	CASSLSSLYGYTF